The 18 T cell receptor beta chains below all came from one sample that was sequenced in a study of blood T cell repertoires in COVID-19. The assay was immunoSEQ multiplex PCR, and TCRdb's table has in-frame clones only and misses some. The repertoire holds approximately 170,000 clones, with around 86% as singletons. The sample was peripheral blood. The receptor source for this set is a woman in her 70s with COVID-19, enrolled during active disease.

The chain uses TRBV7-2 and TRBJ2-3; D is uncertain. With 1 base removed from V and 2 bases from J, the gap between germline ends came to 10 bases. CDR3 length: 15 residues. Germline CDR1 SGHTA, CDR2 FQGNSA. The chain's CDR3 is CASSLGSSFTDTQYF. CDR3 sequence (DNA): TGTGCCAGCAGCTTAGGCTCTAGTTTCACAGATACGCAGTATTTT.

Worth noting for this clone: The same CDR3 can be traced to other DNA sequences in this sample. The chain has TRBV29-1 and TRBJ2-7; 9 bases match TRBD2. Germline CDR1 is SQVTM and CDR2 is ANQGSEA. This CDR3 spans 13 amino acids. V shed 3 bases and J 3 bases; nucleotides not matched to a gene: 3. CDR3 in DNA: TGCAGCGTTGAGCTAGCGGGAAACTACGAGCAGTACTTC. Its translation: CSVELAGNYEQYF.

The V gene is TRBV28, the J gene TRBJ1-1, with 10 bases identical to TRBD1. The germline V gene encodes CDR1 MDHEN and CDR2 SYDVKM. This CDR3 is 15 amino acids long. Trimming removed 6 bases from V and 4 bases from J; junction bases left unmatched: 8. CDR3 loop: CASSLGGTGATEAFF. The CDR3 coding sequence is TGTGCCAGCAGCCTGGGGGGGACAGGGGCCACTGAAGCTTTCTTT.

The rearrangement joins TRBV4-1 to TRBJ2-1; tentatively, D is TRBD1 (6 bases). The CDR3 contains 15 residues. The germline V and J ends were trimmed by 1 base and 2 bases, with 9 bases remaining between them. The germline V gene encodes CDR1 MGHRA and CDR2 YSYEKL. This CDR3 reads CASSQVGDTYNEQFF. CDR3 DNA sequence: TGCGCCAGCAGCCAAGTTGGGGACACCTACAATGAGCAGTTCTTC.

As to this clone: Relative to the germline gene, one junction end is altered; a read error may explain this. The CDR3 DNA reads as TGTGCCAGCATCAGTGCTGGGCAGTTTCACTTC. It specifies CASISAGQFHF. The chain combines TRBV2 with TRBJ2-7; D call uncertain. The CDR3 is made up of 11 amino acids. The V gene's germline CDR1 is SNHLY and CDR2 FYNNEI.

The chain carries TRBV2 and TRBJ2-7; perhaps TRBD1 as D (6 bases). The ends were cut back, 0 bases at V and 6 bases at J, with 21 bases in the middle. In germline, CDR1 is SNHLY, CDR2 FYNNEI. This CDR3 comprises 17 residues. The CDR3 here is CASSEALPNTGSGEQYF. CDR3 nucleotides: TGTGCCAGCAGTGAAGCCCTCCCCAATACAGGGTCGGGCGAGCAGTACTTC. Supplemented by reference TRBV2 and TRBJ2-7, the full variable domain reads EPEVTQTPSHQVTQMGQEVILRCVPISNHLYFYWYRQILGQKVEFLVSFYNNEISEKSEIFDDQFSVERPDGSNFTLKIRSTKLEDSAMYFCASSEALPNTGSGEQYFGPGTRLTVT.

This rearrangement joins TRBV2 to TRBJ2-1; the D gene is possibly TRBD1 (5 bases). Trimming left V 3 bases short and J 6 bases short, with 18 bases between. Germline-derived CDR1 and CDR2 are SNHLY and FYNNEI. The CDR3 runs 16 residues. In DNA form, the CDR3 reads TGTGCCAGCAGTGAGAGGCAGGGATGGGGCTTCAATGAGCAGTTCTTC. Protein: CASSERQGWGFNEQFF. Using reference TRBV2 and TRBJ2-1 for the parts outside the CDR3, the full variable domain is EPEVTQTPSHQVTQMGQEVILRCVPISNHLYFYWYRQILGQKVEFLVSFYNNEISEKSEIFDDQFSVERPDGSNFTLKIRSTKLEDSAMYFCASSERQGWGFNEQFFGPGTRLTVL.

The genes are TRBV3-1 (or the pseudogene TRBV3-2) and TRBJ2-1; 9 positions agree with TRBD1. V gave up 6 bases and J gave up 6 bases; unmatched junction bases: 9. Germline V CDR1 and CDR2: LGHDT, YNNKEL (reference sequence). This CDR3 contains 15 residues. In DNA, the CDR3 is TGTGCCAGCAGGGCCGGGACAGGGAAAGTCAATGAGCAGTTCTTC. It yields the protein CASRAGTGKVNEQFF.

J is TRBJ2-7 and V is TRBV3-1 (or the pseudogene TRBV3-2), with TRBD2 identical over 7 bases. Germline V gives CDR1 LGHDT, CDR2 YNNKEL (reference sequence). V lost 0 bases, J lost 5 bases, and 10 bases stayed unmatched. The CDR3 is 16 amino acids. CDR3 in amino acids: CASSQELYGRKNEQYF. The CDR3 DNA is TGTGCCAGCAGCCAAGAGCTCTACGGGAGGAAAAACGAGCAGTACTTC.

V and J are TRBV10-3 and TRBJ1-2; possible D gene TRBD1, 5 bases. CDR1 and CDR2 (germline): ENHRY, SYGVKD. The CDR3 sequence is 14 residues long. The V and J ends lost 0 bases and 8 bases respectively, with 13 bases between them. This chain's CDR3 is CAISESGGVRGYTF. The CDR3 nucleotides are TGTGCCATCAGTGAGTCAGGAGGGGTGAGGGGCTACACCTTC.

The chain employs TRBV5-6 and TRBJ2-1; TRBD2 matches at 7 bases. Germline loops: CDR1 SGHDT, CDR2 YYEEEE. The J segment lost 7 bases and the V segment lost 4 bases, leaving 5 bases of the junction unmatched. The CDR3 consists of 13 residues. CDR3 amino acids: CASSLLGGNEQFF. CDR3 bases: TGTGCCAGCAGCCTCCTGGGAGGGAATGAGCAGTTCTTC. The variable domain in full, completed from reference TRBV5-6 and TRBJ2-1, reads DAGVTQSPTHLIKTRGQQVTLRCSPKSGHDTVSWYQQALGQGPQFIFQYYEEEERQRGNFPDRFSGHQFPNYSSELNVNALLLGDSALYLCASSLLGGNEQFFGPGTRLTVL.

V gene TRBV9 combines with J gene TRBJ2-7; 8 bases map to TRBD1. The CDR3 totals 14 residues. Germline CDR1 is SGDLS and CDR2 is YYNGEE. V shed 4 bases and J 5 bases; nucleotides not matched to a gene: 8. The CDR3 nucleotides are TGTGCCAGCAGCCAGGACAGGGACCACGACGAGCAGTACTTC. Translated, it gives CASSQDRDHDEQYF.

This chain uses TRBV6-5 with TRBJ2-3; possibly TRBD2 for D (6 bases). CDR1 is MNHEY, CDR2 SVGAGI, per germline. The CDR3 runs to 15 residues. Trimming shortened V by 10 bases and J by 0 bases, and 17 bases separated the two germline ends. The CDR3 loop is CATRGGASSTDTQYF. In DNA, the CDR3 is TGTGCCACCCGTGGCGGGGCCTCTAGCACAGATACGCAGTATTTT.

This clone was seen once. V gene TRBV5-1 combines with J gene TRBJ1-2, with 7 bases identical to TRBD1. V shed 4 bases and J 5 bases; nucleotides not matched to a gene: 8. CDR1 is SGHRS and CDR2 is YFSETQ in the germline V gene. This CDR3 contains 14 residues. The CDR3 spells CASSQTGIPYGYTF. For the CDR3, the DNA is TGCGCCAGCAGCCAGACAGGGATCCCTTATGGCTACACCTTC.

The chain combines TRBV27 with TRBJ1-5; 12 bases match TRBD1. The CDR3 spans 18 residues. Germline loops: CDR1 MNHEY, CDR2 SMNVEV (reference sequence). V dropped 6 bases and J dropped 3; count of bases not matched to a gene: 12. The CDR3 reads CASRYGTGGSVNNQPQHF. In DNA, the CDR3 is TGTGCCAGCAGATACGGGACAGGGGGCTCGGTAAACAATCAGCCCCAGCATTTT.

This clone was seen only once. The chain uses TRBV4-3 and TRBJ2-3, with 11 bases that match TRBD1. V gave up 2 bases and J gave up 6 bases; unmatched junction bases: 7. Germline-derived CDR1 and CDR2 are LGHNA and YSLEER. The CDR3 has 16 amino acids. The CDR3 protein is CASSQLGTGGRDTQYF. The CDR3 DNA reads TGCGCCAGCAGCCAACTCGGGACAGGGGGAAGGGATACGCAGTATTTT.

This chain uses TRBV12-3 or TRBV12-4 with TRBJ2-7, with a tentative D call TRBD1 (5 bases). Trimming removed 5 bases at V and 6 bases at J, with 11 bases between. CDR3 length: 12 amino acids. This chain's CDR3 is CASSPRVGEQYF. In DNA, the CDR3 is TGTGCCAGCAGTCCCAGGGTTGGCGAGCAGTACTTC.

This clone appeared once. V is TRBV19 and J is TRBJ2-1, with D hard to call. The V end was cut by 6 bases, the J end by 2 bases, with 5 bases between. Germline CDR1 and CDR2: LNHDA and SQIVND (reference sequence). The CDR3 runs 12 residues. The CDR3 DNA is TGTGCCAGTAGCCTAGCCTACAATGAGCAGTTCTTC. Translated: CASSLAYNEQFF.